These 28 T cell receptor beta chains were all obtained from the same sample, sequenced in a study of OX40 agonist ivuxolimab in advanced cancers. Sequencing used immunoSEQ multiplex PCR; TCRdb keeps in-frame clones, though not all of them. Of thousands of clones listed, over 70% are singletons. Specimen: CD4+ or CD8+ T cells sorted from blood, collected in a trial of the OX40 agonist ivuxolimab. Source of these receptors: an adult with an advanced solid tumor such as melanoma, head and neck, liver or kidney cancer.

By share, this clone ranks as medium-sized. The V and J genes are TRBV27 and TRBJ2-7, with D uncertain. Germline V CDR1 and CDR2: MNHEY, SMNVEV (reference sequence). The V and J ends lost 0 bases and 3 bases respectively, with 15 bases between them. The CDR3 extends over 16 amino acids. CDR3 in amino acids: CASSLSDDQTYYEQYF. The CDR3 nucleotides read TGTGCCAGCAGTTTATCGGACGACCAAACGTACTACGAGCAGTACTTC.

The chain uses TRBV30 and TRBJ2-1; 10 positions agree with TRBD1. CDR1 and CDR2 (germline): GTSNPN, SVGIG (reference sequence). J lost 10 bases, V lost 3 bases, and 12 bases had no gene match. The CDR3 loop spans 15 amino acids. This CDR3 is CAWSLVGQGFGEQFF. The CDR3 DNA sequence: TGTGCCTGGAGCCTGGTGGGACAGGGGTTCGGGGAGCAGTTCTTC.

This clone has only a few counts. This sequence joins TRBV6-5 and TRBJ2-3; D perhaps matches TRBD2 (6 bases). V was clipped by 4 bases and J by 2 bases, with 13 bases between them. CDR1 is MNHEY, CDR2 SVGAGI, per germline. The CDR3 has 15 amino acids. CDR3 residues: CASSWSEGDTDTQYF. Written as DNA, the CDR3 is TGTGCCAGCAGTTGGTCGGAGGGCGACACAGATACGCAGTATTTT.

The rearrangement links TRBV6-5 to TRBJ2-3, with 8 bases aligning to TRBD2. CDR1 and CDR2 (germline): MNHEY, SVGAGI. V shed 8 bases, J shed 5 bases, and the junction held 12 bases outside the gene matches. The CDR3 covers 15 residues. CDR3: CASGLGGLAGDTQYF. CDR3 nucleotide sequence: TGTGCCAGCGGCCTGGGGGGGCTAGCGGGAGATACGCAGTATTTT.

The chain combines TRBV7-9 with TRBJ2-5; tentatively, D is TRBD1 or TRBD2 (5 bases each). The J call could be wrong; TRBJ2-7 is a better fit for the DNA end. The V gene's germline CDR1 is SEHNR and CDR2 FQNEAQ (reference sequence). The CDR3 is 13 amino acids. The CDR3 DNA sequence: TGTGCCAGCAGCTTCGGGGCCTCCTACGAGCAGTACTTC. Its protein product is CASSFGASYEQYF.

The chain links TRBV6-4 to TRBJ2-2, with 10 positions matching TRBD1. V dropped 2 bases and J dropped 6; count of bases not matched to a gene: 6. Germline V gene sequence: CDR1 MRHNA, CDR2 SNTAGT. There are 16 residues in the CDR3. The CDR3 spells CASSDEGQGLPGELFF. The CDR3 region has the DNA TGTGCCAGCAGTGACGAGGGACAGGGGTTACCCGGGGAGCTGTTTTTT.

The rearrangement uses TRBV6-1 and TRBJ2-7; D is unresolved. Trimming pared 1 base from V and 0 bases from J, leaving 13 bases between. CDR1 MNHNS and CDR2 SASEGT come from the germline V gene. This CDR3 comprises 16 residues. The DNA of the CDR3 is TGTGCCAGCAGTGAAGTCGCTTTTTCGAGCTCCTACGAGCAGTACTTC. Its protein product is CASSEVAFSSSYEQYF.

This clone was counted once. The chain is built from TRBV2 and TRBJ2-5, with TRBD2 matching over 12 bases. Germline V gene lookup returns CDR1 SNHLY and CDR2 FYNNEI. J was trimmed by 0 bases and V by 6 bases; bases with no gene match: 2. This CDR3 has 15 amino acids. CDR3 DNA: TGTGCCAGCAGCGGGACTAGCGGGTACCAAGAGACCCAGTACTTC. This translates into CASSGTSGYQETQYF.

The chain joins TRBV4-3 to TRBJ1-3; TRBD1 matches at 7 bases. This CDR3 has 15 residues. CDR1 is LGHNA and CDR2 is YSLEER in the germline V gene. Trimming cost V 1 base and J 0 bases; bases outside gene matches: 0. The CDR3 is CASSQGQGSGNTIYF. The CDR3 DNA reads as TGCGCCAGCAGCCAAGGACAGGGCTCTGGAAACACCATATATTTT.

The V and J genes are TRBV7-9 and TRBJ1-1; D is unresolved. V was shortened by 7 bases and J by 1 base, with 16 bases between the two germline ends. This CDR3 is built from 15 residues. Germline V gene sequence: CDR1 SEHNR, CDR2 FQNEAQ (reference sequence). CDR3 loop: CASTREEVTNTEAFF. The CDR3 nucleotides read TGTGCCAGCACCCGGGAGGAAGTAACGAACACTGAAGCTTTCTTT.

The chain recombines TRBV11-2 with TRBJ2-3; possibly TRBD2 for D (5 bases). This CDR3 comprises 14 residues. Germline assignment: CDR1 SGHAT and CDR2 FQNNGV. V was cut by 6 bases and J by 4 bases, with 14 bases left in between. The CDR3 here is CASSDHGVSDTQYF. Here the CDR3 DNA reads TGTGCCAGCAGTGATCACGGGGTTTCAGATACGCAGTATTTT.

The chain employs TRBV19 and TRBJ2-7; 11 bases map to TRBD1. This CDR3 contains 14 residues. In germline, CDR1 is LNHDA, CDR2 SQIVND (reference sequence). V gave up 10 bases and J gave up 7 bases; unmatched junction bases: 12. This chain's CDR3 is CATTPGQGALEQYF. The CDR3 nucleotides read TGTGCCACCACACCCGGACAGGGGGCTCTGGAGCAGTACTTC.

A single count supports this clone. DNA for the CDR3: TGCGCCAGCAGCCAAGTCAGCGCGCTGGGCGAGCAGTACTTC. Translation gives CASSQVSALGEQYF. The chain uses TRBV4-1 and TRBJ2-7; D is unresolved. There are 14 residues in the CDR3. V was clipped by 1 base and J by 6 bases, with 13 bases between them. CDR1 and CDR2 from the germline V gene are MGHRA and YSYEKL.

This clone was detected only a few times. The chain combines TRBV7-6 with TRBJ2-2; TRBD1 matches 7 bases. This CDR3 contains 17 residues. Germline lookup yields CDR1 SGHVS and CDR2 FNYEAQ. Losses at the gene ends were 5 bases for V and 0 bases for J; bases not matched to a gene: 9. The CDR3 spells CASSISGGLANTGELFF. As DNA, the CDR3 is TGTGCCAGCAGCATCTCAGGGGGTCTAGCGAACACCGGGGAGCTGTTTTTT.

The CDR3 loop is CASAIAGAQQFF. The CDR3 region has the DNA TGTGCCAGCGCGATAGCGGGGGCTCAGCAGTTCTTC. The chain is built from TRBV6-1 and TRBJ2-1; 9 bases align to TRBD2. In germline, CDR1 is MNHNS, CDR2 SASEGT. The CDR3 is 12 amino acids. The junction had 7 bases not matched to a gene; V was cut back by 8 bases and J by 11 bases.

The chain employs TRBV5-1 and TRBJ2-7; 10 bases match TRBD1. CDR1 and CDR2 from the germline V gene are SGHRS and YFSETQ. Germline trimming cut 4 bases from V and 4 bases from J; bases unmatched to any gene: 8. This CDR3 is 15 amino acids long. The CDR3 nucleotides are TGCGCCAGCAGCCAAAAAATGGGACAGGGGTACGAGCAGTACTTC. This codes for CASSQKMGQGYEQYF.

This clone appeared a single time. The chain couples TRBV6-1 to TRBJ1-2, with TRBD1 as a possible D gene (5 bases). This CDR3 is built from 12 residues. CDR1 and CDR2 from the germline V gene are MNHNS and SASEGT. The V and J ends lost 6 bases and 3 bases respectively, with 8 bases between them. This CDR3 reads CASSGRDYGYTF. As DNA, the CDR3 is TGTGCCAGCAGCGGCAGGGACTATGGCTACACCTTC.

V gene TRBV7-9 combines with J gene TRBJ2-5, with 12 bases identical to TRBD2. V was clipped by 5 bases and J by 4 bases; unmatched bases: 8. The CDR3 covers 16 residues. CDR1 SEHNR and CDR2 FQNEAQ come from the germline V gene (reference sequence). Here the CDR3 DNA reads TGTGCCAGCAGCACCCGGACTAGCGGGGCCCTAGAGACCCAGTACTTC. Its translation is CASSTRTSGALETQYF.

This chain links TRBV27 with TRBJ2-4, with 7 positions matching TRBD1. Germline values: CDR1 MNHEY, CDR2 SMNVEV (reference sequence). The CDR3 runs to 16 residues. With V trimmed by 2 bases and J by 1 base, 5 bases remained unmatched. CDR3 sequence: CASSLLNRGAKNIQYF. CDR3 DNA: TGTGCCAGCAGTTTACTCAACAGGGGTGCCAAAAACATTCAGTACTTC.

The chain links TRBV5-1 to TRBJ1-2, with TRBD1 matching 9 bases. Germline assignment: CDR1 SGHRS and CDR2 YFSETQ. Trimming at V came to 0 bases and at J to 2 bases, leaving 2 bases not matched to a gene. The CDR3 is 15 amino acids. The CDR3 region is CASSLVGTGNYGYTF. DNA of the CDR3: TGCGCCAGCAGCTTGGTTGGGACAGGGAACTATGGCTACACCTTC.

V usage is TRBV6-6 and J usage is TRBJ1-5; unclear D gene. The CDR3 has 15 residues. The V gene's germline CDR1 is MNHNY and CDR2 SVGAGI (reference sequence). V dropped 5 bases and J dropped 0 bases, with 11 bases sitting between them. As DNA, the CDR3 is TGTGCCAGCAGTCGGACGGCCCTTAGCAATCAGCCCCAGCATTTT. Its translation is CASSRTALSNQPQHF.

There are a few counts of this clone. The DNA of the CDR3 is TGTGCCAGCAGTGGGGACAGTTTAAATCAGCCCCAGCATTTT. Its translation: CASSGDSLNQPQHF. The J gene is TRBJ1-5, the V gene TRBV25-1; 7 bases are shared with TRBD1. The trim removed 4 bases at V and 4 bases at J, leaving 4 bases unmatched. Looked up from germline, CDR1 is MGHDK and CDR2 is SYGVNS. This CDR3 is 14 amino acids long.

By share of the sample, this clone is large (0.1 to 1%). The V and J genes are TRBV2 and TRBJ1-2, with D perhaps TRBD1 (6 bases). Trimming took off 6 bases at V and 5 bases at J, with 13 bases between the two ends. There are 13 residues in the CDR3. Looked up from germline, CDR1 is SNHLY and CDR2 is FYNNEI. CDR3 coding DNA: TGTGCCAGCAGCGGCAGGGGTGCGTATGGCTACACCTTC. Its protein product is CASSGRGAYGYTF.

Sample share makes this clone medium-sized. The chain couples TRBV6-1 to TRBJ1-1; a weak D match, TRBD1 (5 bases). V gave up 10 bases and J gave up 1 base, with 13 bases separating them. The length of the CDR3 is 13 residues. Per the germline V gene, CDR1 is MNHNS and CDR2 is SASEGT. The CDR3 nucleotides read TGTGCCACCTTTCCGACAGAGAACACTGAAGCTTTCTTT. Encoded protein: CATFPTENTEAFF.

The CDR3: CASSPGQGYEQFF. Here the CDR3 DNA reads TGCGCCAGCAGCCCGGGACAGGGGTATGAGCAGTTCTTC. The V and J genes are TRBV5-1 and TRBJ2-1; 10 bases align to TRBD1. The CDR3 loop spans 13 amino acids. The V gene end was trimmed by 4 bases and the J gene end by 8 bases; junction bases not matched to a gene: 3. Germline V CDR1 and CDR2: SGHRS, YFSETQ.

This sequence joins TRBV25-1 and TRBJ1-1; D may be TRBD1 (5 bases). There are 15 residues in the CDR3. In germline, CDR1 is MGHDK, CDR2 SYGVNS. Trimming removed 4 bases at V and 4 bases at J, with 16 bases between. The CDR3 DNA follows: TGTGCCAGCAGTGGACGATCGGGGCCGTCCACTGAAGCTTTCTTT. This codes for CASSGRSGPSTEAFF.

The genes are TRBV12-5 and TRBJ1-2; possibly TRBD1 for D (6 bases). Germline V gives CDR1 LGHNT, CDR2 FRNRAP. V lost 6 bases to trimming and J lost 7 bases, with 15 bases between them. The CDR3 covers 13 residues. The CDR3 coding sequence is TGTGCTAGTGGAGAGGGGGTGAGAGGTGGCTACACCTTC. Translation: CASGEGVRGGYTF.

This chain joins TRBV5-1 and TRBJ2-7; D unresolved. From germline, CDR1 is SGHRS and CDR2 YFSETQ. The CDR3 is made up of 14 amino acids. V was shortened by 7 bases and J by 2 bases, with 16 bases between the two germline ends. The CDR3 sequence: CASCEAPTPYEQYF. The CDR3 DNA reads TGCGCCAGCTGCGAGGCCCCTACGCCCTACGAGCAGTACTTC.